Below, 23 T cell receptor beta chains from the same sample are listed, as sequenced in a study of T cell changes during pregnancy in multiple sclerosis. Sequenced by immunoSEQ multiplex PCR; TCRdb stores in-frame clones only, minus some. The sample lists under 85,000 clones; about nine tenths were seen once. The sequenced sample was peripheral blood, obtained in the third trimester of pregnancy. Receptors originate from a female donor with multiple sclerosis, enrolled in a pregnancy study.

The chain recombines TRBV7-6 with TRBJ2-3; D possibly corresponds to TRBD2 (6 bases). CDR3 length equals 14 residues. V lost 3 bases and J 1 base, leaving 8 bases between the germline ends. Germline V gene data show CDR1 as SGHVS and CDR2 as FNYEAQ. For the CDR3, the DNA is TGTGCCAGCAGCTTCCAGCGGGGCACAGATACGCAGTATTTT. This codes for CASSFQRGTDTQYF.

The CDR3 DNA reads TGTGCCATCAGTGAGCCCGGGTCGGGAACTGAAGCTTTCTTT. Translated, it gives CAISEPGSGTEAFF. This rearrangement joins TRBV10-3 to TRBJ1-1; D gene uncertain. Germline V gives CDR1 ENHRY, CDR2 SYGVKD. V lost 2 bases, J lost 5 bases, and 12 bases lay in between. The CDR3 is 14 amino acids.

This clone was observed a single time. The chain links TRBV5-1 to TRBJ2-7; possible D gene TRBD1, 6 bases. V was trimmed by 6 bases and J by 1 base, leaving 11 bases between them. The CDR3 totals 13 residues. Germline CDR1 is SGHRS and CDR2 is YFSETQ. The CDR3 DNA is TGCGCCAGCATTGACAGGCAATCCTACGAGCAGTACTTC. Translating it yields CASIDRQSYEQYF.

This clone was picked up one time. The gene calls are TRBV18 and TRBJ1-2; no clear D gene. Germline V CDR1 and CDR2: KGHSH, LQKENI. CDR3 length: 13 residues. Trimming pared 2 bases from V and 4 bases from J, leaving 8 bases between. The CDR3: CASSPGQAYGYTF. The CDR3 DNA is TGTGCCAGCTCACCAGGGCAGGCCTATGGCTACACCTTC. Full variable domain (rest looked up from reference TRBV18 and TRBJ1-2): NAGVMQNPRHLVRRRGQEARLRCSPMKGHSHVYWYRQLPEEGLKFMVYLQKENIIDESGMPKERFSAEFPKEGPSILRIQQVVRGDSAAYFCASSPGQAYGYTFGSGTRLTVV.

This rearrangement joins TRBV2 to TRBJ2-1; D call uncertain. The CDR3 runs 13 residues. Deletions cut 7 bases from V and 6 bases from J, with 13 bases between. Germline V lookup: CDR1 SNHLY, CDR2 FYNNEI. CDR3 in amino acids: CASTSDLINEQFF. CDR3 bases: TGTGCCAGCACCTCCGACTTGATCAATGAGCAGTTCTTC. The complete variable domain, with remaining parts taken from reference TRBV2 and TRBJ2-1, reads EPEVTQTPSHQVTQMGQEVILRCVPISNHLYFYWYRQILGQKVEFLVSFYNNEISEKSEIFDDQFSVERPDGSNFTLKIRSTKLEDSAMYFCASTSDLINEQFFGPGTRLTVL.

The rearrangement links TRBV7-9 to TRBJ2-1; TRBD2 aligns across 13 bases. CDR1 and CDR2 from the germline V gene are SEHNR and FQNEAQ (reference sequence). V lost 5 bases to trimming and J lost 8 bases; unmatched junction nucleotides: 9. CDR3 length: 16 amino acids. CDR3 amino acids: CASSPEGLAGDDEQFF. The CDR3 bases are TGTGCCAGCAGCCCTGAAGGACTAGCGGGGGACGATGAGCAGTTCTTC.

The chain is built from TRBV14 and TRBJ2-6; the D gene is possibly TRBD1 (5 bases). Trimming took off 4 bases at V and 2 bases at J, with 18 bases between the two ends. This CDR3 is 18 amino acids long. Germline CDR1 reads SGHDN; CDR2 reads FVKESK. The chain's CDR3 is CASSPGHLTRAGANVLTF. CDR3 nucleotides: TGTGCCAGCAGCCCTGGACACTTAACAAGGGCTGGGGCCAACGTCCTGACTTTC.

CDR3 nucleotide sequence: TGCAGCGTTGGGGTGGCAGGGGCAGATAGTGAGCAGTTCTTC. Translating it yields CSVGVAGADSEQFF. This chain joins TRBV29-1 and TRBJ2-1; possibly TRBD1 for D (6 bases). The CDR3 sequence is 14 residues long. CDR1 is SQVTM and CDR2 is ANQGSEA in the germline V gene. The V gene lost 4 bases and the J gene lost 9 bases, with 19 bases spanning the gap.

The V and J genes are TRBV7-9 and TRBJ2-5, with a possible D match to TRBD2 (6 bases). V gave up 7 bases and J gave up 0 bases, with 24 bases separating them. This CDR3 is built from 18 residues. The germline V gene encodes CDR1 SEHNR and CDR2 FQNEAQ (reference sequence). The CDR3 spells CASKKYGGTYTHQETQYF. CDR3 DNA sequence: TGTGCCAGCAAGAAATACGGGGGAACTTACACCCACCAAGAGACCCAGTACTTC.

In its sample, this clone was seen once. The DNA of the CDR3 is TGCGCCAGCAGCCGCAATGACAGATGGGCCTTTTACGAGCAGTACTTC. This sequence encodes CASSRNDRWAFYEQYF. The chain is built from TRBV4-1 and TRBJ2-7; a possible D gene is TRBD1 (5 bases). CDR3 length: 16 amino acids. Germline CDR1 and CDR2: MGHRA and YSYEKL. The V end was cut by 4 bases, the J end by 4 bases, with 20 bases between.

The V and J genes are TRBV6-5 and TRBJ2-3; 11 nucleotides line up with TRBD2. J gave up 8 bases and V 0 bases, and 7 bases lay outside the gene matches. This CDR3 comprises 16 residues. Per the germline V gene, CDR1 is MNHEY and CDR2 is SVGAGI. The CDR3 DNA follows: TGTGCCAGCAGTTACTCTAGCGGGGGGGCCTTTGGTACGCAGTATTTT. It yields the protein CASSYSSGGAFGTQYF.

V and J are TRBV29-1 and TRBJ1-1; D possibly corresponds to TRBD1 (6 bases). This CDR3 region has 14 residues. Per germline, CDR1 SQVTM and CDR2 ANQGSEA. V lost 6 bases and J lost 0, with 14 bases in between. The CDR3 DNA sequence: TGCAGCGTGCTAGACAGGCTAATGAACACTGAAGCTTTCTTT. This codes for CSVLDRLMNTEAFF. Combining the CDR3 with reference TRBV29-1 and TRBJ1-1 gives the whole variable domain SAVISQKPSRDICQRGTSLTIQCQVDSQVTMMFWYRQQPGQSLTLIATANQGSEATYESGFVIDKFPISRPNLTFSTLTVSNMSPEDSSIYLCSVLDRLMNTEAFFGQGTRLTVV.

CDR3 bases: TGTGCCAGCAGTTATCACGGACAGATAGGTGGAGAGACCCAGTACTTC. Its translation: CASSYHGQIGGETQYF. The rearrangement uses TRBV6-5 and TRBJ2-5, with D tentatively TRBD1 (6 bases). CDR3 length equals 16 residues. Germline V CDR1 and CDR2: MNHEY, SVGAGI. V was clipped by 3 bases and J by 4 bases, with 18 bases between them.

The rearrangement joins TRBV11-3 to TRBJ1-6; tentative D call: TRBD1 (6 bases). Per the germline V gene, CDR1 is SGHNT and CDR2 is YENEEA. Trimming pared 1 base from V and 7 bases from J, leaving 11 bases between. This CDR3 is 15 amino acids long. This CDR3 is CASSLGQAQNSPLHF. The CDR3 coding sequence is TGTGCCAGCAGCTTAGGACAGGCACAGAATTCACCCCTCCACTTT. The entire variable domain, with the rest obtained from reference TRBV11-3 and TRBJ1-6, is as follows: EAGVVQSPRYKIIEKKQPVAFWCNPISGHNTLYWYLQNLGQGPELLIRYENEEAVDDSQLPKDRFSAERLKGVDSTLKIQPAELGDSAVYLCASSLGQAQNSPLHFGNGTRLTVT.

This chain joins TRBV5-6 and TRBJ1-1; TRBD1 aligns across 7 bases. V lost 5 bases, J lost 2 bases, and 12 bases stayed unmatched. Germline loops: CDR1 SGHDT, CDR2 YYEEEE. CDR3 size: 16 residues. CDR3 region: CASSYPGGHINTEAFF. The DNA for the CDR3 is TGTGCCAGCAGTTATCCAGGGGGACACATCAACACTGAAGCTTTCTTT.

The chain couples TRBV6-1 to TRBJ2-1; D gene ambiguous. Per germline, CDR1 MNHNS and CDR2 SASEGT. The ends were cut back, 2 bases at V and 4 bases at J, with 12 bases in the middle. The CDR3 totals 15 residues. CDR3 DNA sequence: TGTGCCAGCAGTGAAATGGTTGGGCTTTACAATGAGCAGTTCTTC. Its translation: CASSEMVGLYNEQFF.

The V and J genes are TRBV19 and TRBJ1-2, with D possibly TRBD1 on 6 matching bases. The CDR3 contains 13 residues. Germline values: CDR1 LNHDA, CDR2 SQIVND (reference sequence). The V and J ends lost 3 bases and 2 bases respectively, with 7 bases between them. The CDR3 loop is CASSITGNYGYTF. CDR3 bases: TGTGCCAGTAGTATCACAGGGAACTATGGCTACACCTTC.

The rearrangement joins TRBV7-9 to TRBJ1-4; D call uncertain. Trimming shortened V by 7 bases and J by 5 bases, and 11 bases separated the two germline ends. The CDR3 loop spans 13 amino acids. The germline CDR1 and CDR2 sequences are SEHNR and FQNEAQ (reference sequence). The CDR3 nucleotides are TGTGCCAGCATATCGGTGCCGAATGAAAAACTGTTTTTT. The encoded protein is CASISVPNEKLFF.

The chain recombines TRBV7-2 with TRBJ1-1; possible D gene TRBD1, 5 bases. Trimming took off 1 base at V and 7 bases at J, with 10 bases between the two ends. Germline CDR1 and CDR2: SGHTA and FQGNSA. The CDR3 runs to 13 residues. The DNA of the CDR3 is TGTGCCAGCAGCTTAGAATGGGGCAGTGAAGCTTTCTTT. Its translation is CASSLEWGSEAFF.

This chain connects TRBV5-1 to TRBJ2-2; D possibly corresponds to TRBD2 (6 bases). Germline V lookup: CDR1 SGHRS, CDR2 YFSETQ. V was shortened by 0 bases and J by 5 bases, with 11 bases between the two germline ends. The CDR3 length is 15 residues. CDR3 nucleotides: TGCGCCAGCAGCTTGGCTTACGCGGGGACCGGGGAGCTGTTTTTT. Translated, it gives CASSLAYAGTGELFF.

The chain is built from TRBV18 and TRBJ2-7, with D tentatively TRBD1 (5 bases). Germline V lookup: CDR1 KGHSH, CDR2 LQKENI. V gave up 3 bases and J gave up 3 bases, with 12 bases separating them. The CDR3 length is 14 residues. The CDR3 loop reads CASSPPAQGYEQYF. The CDR3 region has the DNA TGTGCCAGCTCACCGCCCGCTCAGGGCTACGAGCAGTACTTC.

This chain links TRBV18 with TRBJ2-5, with 8 positions matching TRBD1. Germline loops: CDR1 KGHSH, CDR2 LQKENI. CDR3 length equals 14 residues. The trim removed 4 bases at V and 5 bases at J, leaving 6 bases unmatched. The CDR3 DNA is TGTGCCAGCTCACTAGGACAGGGTGCGGAGACCCAGTACTTC. The encoded protein is CASSLGQGAETQYF.

V is TRBV9 and J is TRBJ1-2; D ambiguous. Germline lookup yields CDR1 SGDLS and CDR2 YYNGEE. This CDR3 has 13 amino acids. Between the trimmed V and J ends, which lost 0 bases and 8 bases, there was a span of 11 bases. CDR3 sequence reads: CASSVVQGAGYTF. The CDR3 DNA reads as TGTGCCAGCAGCGTAGTTCAAGGAGCAGGCTACACCTTC.